The text below deals with one T cell receptor (beta chain). Its specificity is not known. These data originate in a study of cytomegalovirus exposure and HLA in healthy donors. At the level of the study: Roughly 77 million unique TCRs from HLA-typed donors made up an early data release.

Primers for the PCR totalled 60 Vbeta and 13 Jbeta. Libraries were prepared by immunoSEQ multiplex PCR; TCRdb keeps only in-frame clonotypes and omits some of them. There are fewer than 110,000 clones in the sample; approximately 73% occur only once, and 10% lies in the top ten. Notes on the study in general: Several of the most significant clusters appeared, in a later analysis, to be linked to common viral pathogens. The authors considered a cluster of highly shared sequence variants likely to be a sequencing artifact.

The donors, nominally healthy at sampling, likely had unrecorded immune exposures. Sequences were obtained from PBMCs. The receptor comes from a woman between 18 and 29 years old in good health and CMV-seropositive.

Written as DNA, the CDR3 is TGTGCCAGCAGCGGAGGGACAGTTGAAGCTTTCTTT. This encodes CASSGGTVEAFF. V gene TRBV9 combines with J gene TRBJ1-1; 7 nucleotides align to TRBD1. Germline trimming cut 3 bases from V and 7 bases from J; bases unmatched to any gene: 3. CDR1 and CDR2 (germline): SGDLS, YYNGEE. CDR3 length equals 12 residues.